This TCR beta chain appears in the sequencing data of a study of regulatory T cells in long-lasting Graves disease. Study-wide background: Persistent cases were those of Graves' disease that involved over 5 years of antithyroid drugs with positive TSH receptor antibodies.

Arm-PCR of CDR3 regions and iRepertoire HTBI primers were used to build TCR beta libraries. MiXCR was run by TCRdb on the multiplex PCR reads, yielding one entry per CDR3 protein. The sample includes 650,000 to 700,000 distinct CDR3 sequences, about 30% of them seen just once. Documented time point: persistent/refractory GD, antithyroid drugs over 5 years with positive TRAb. Preparation of the TCR library used RNA extracted from PBMCs. Germline V lookup: CDR1 ENHRY, CDR2 SYGVKD. V was clipped by 10 bases and J by 0 bases, with 21 bases between them. CDR3 length: 16 amino acids. This clonotype was detected only a few times.

The receptor was derived from a female donor with Graves disease. The sample in question was peripheral blood mononuclear cells (PBMCs), obtained when the disease was refractory, from a patient treated with antithyroid drugs. This chain uses TRBV10-3 with TRBJ1-2, with a possible D match to TRBD1 (5 bases). CDR3 residues: CATQNPTATPNYGYTF. CDR3 coding DNA: TGTGCCACCCAAAACCCGACAGCAACACCTAACTATGGCTACACCTTC.